One and the same sample provided the 27 T cell receptor beta chains below, sequenced in a study of blood T cells in healthy people across ages. Then a second PCR, running roughly 7 to 11 cycles, was carried out with a sample-barcoded 5' primer and a J-beta primer mix. One entry per CDR3 protein, called by TCRdb with MiXCR from the 5' RACE reads. The table lists roughly 680,000 distinct CDR3 sequences, approximately 52% of them singletons. Material for sequencing was blood. These TCRs come from a woman older than 75 in good health.

The chain links TRBV7-9 to TRBJ1-1; 8 positions agree with TRBD1. The CDR3 runs 15 residues. The V segment lost 4 bases and the J segment 0 bases; nucleotides outside the gene matches: 4. The V gene's germline CDR1 is SEHNR and CDR2 FQNEAQ (reference sequence). CDR3 DNA: TGTGCCAGCAGCTACGGACAGGGTATGAACACTGAAGCTTTCTTT. This gives the protein CASSYGQGMNTEAFF.

The count of this clonotype is one. This chain links TRBV5-1 with TRBJ2-3; TRBD2 matches at 12 bases. This CDR3 is 17 amino acids long. The germline gives CDR1 SGHRS, CDR2 YFSETQ. After removal of 5 bases from V and 5 bases from J, the junction contained 12 bases not matched to a gene. This chain's CDR3 is CASRPTSGGPSIDTQYF. CDR3 bases: TGCGCCAGCAGGCCTACTAGCGGGGGGCCGTCGATAGATACGCAGTATTTT.

In its sample, this clonotype was seen many times. This chain links TRBV7-3 with TRBJ2-1; 11 nucleotides agree with TRBD2. Germline V gene sequence: CDR1 SGHTA, CDR2 FQGTGA. This CDR3 spans 15 amino acids. The ends lost 5 bases at V and 6 bases at J; junction bases unmatched: 6. The CDR3: CASSLDSGRGNEQFF. CDR3 sequence (DNA): TGTGCCAGCAGCCTGGATAGCGGGAGGGGCAATGAGCAGTTCTTC.

This clonotype showed up just a few times. The J gene is TRBJ2-1, the V gene TRBV21-1; TRBD1 reflects the table's D call only, with no check against the DNA. TRBV21-1 is classified as a pseudogene. The CDR3 covers 18 residues. The CDR3 sequence is CASTRAPGRGYLNNEQFF. CDR3 in DNA: TGTGCCAGCACCAGAGCTCCGGGACGTGGGTACTTGAACAATGAGCAGTTCTTC.

V gene TRBV28 combines with J gene TRBJ2-7; 11 bases map to TRBD2. Germline lookup yields CDR1 MDHEN and CDR2 SYDVKM. Unmatched junction bases numbered 10, after V lost 11 bases and J lost 7 bases. CDR3 length: 13 amino acids. This chain's CDR3 is CAGRTSGSLEQYF. The CDR3 DNA follows: TGTGCCGGCCGAACTAGCGGGAGCCTTGAGCAGTACTTC.

At least ten counts were recorded for this clonotype. This chain uses TRBV20-1 with TRBJ2-1, with D unresolved. The CDR3 sequence is 13 residues long. Trimming pared 7 bases from V and 8 bases from J, leaving 18 bases between. Germline V gene lookup returns CDR1 DFQATT and CDR2 SNEGSKA (reference sequence). The CDR3 sequence is CSGIVTLDDEQFF. CDR3 coding DNA: TGCAGTGGAATAGTGACTCTGGATGATGAGCAGTTCTTC.

With regard to this clonotype: The final CDR3 position lacks the conserved phenylalanine or tryptophan, pointing to a likely read error. No DNA is shown, since the ends of the CDR3 on it are uncertain; the CDR3 is the one TCRdb lists. CDR3 amino acids: CASSFHRTNSGANVLTI. The rearrangement uses TRBV5-1 and TRBJ2-6. Germline V CDR1 and CDR2: SGHRS, YFSETQ. From its first to its last residue, the CDR3 has 17 amino acids.

The chain employs TRBV7-9 and TRBJ1-4, with a weak D call TRBD1 (6 bases). The CDR3 spans 14 residues. CDR1 and CDR2 (germline): SEHNR, FQNEAQ (reference sequence). V was trimmed by 5 bases and J by 7 bases, leaving 14 bases between them. The CDR3 bases are TGTGCCAGCAGCCTAACAGGGATCGGTGAAAAACTGTTTTTT. As protein: CASSLTGIGEKLFF.

The J gene is TRBJ2-6, the V gene TRBV21-1; the table assigns TRBD2, which was not confirmed against the DNA. TRBV21-1 is a pseudogene. This CDR3 has 19 residues. CDR3 in amino acids: CASYYGGGRPGPGANVLTF. The DNA for the CDR3 is TGTGCCAGCTACTATGGCGGCGGCAGGCCGGGTCCTGGGGCCAACGTCCTGACTTTC.

This clonotype turned up a few times. The genes are TRBV28 and TRBJ2-7, with D perhaps matching TRBD2 (5 bases). This CDR3 has 15 residues. Looked up from germline, CDR1 is MDHEN and CDR2 is SYDVKM. V dropped 5 bases and J dropped 5 bases, with 19 bases sitting between them. The CDR3 DNA sequence: TGTGCCAGCAGTCCTATACCGGACTTAGCAGACGAGCAGTACTTC. Translation gives CASSPIPDLADEQYF.

About this clonotype: A clone one base away is much larger, so this may be a read error. Here the CDR3 reads CASSSLGRSYNEQFF. The CDR3 DNA sequence: TGTGCCAGCAGTTCCCTTGGCCGCTCCTACAATGAGCAGTTCTTC. V is TRBV2 and J is TRBJ2-1, with D unresolved. The CDR3 totals 15 residues. CDR1 SNHLY and CDR2 FYNNEI come from the germline V gene. V shed 5 bases and J shed 0 bases, with 11 bases lying between them.

This clonotype was counted between two and nine times. The rearrangement uses TRBV20-1 and TRBJ2-1; unclear D gene. Trimming pared 0 bases from V and 15 bases from J, leaving 15 bases between. Germline V CDR1 and CDR2: DFQATT, SNEGSKA (reference sequence). The CDR3 extends over 12 amino acids. CDR3 coding DNA: TGCAGTGCTAGAGATGAACTGGGCCAAGGGTTCTTC. It translates to CSARDELGQGFF.

The table lists this clonotype with many counts. This rearrangement joins TRBV4-1 to TRBJ1-2; no clear D gene. Looked up from germline, CDR1 is MGHRA and CDR2 is YSYEKL. V was cut by 4 bases and J by 0 bases, with 12 bases left in between. The CDR3 length is 15 residues. The CDR3, as DNA: TGCGCCAGCAGCCCACGGGCGGAAACTAACTATGGCTACACCTTC. Translation: CASSPRAETNYGYTF.

The rearrangement links TRBV12-3 or TRBV12-4 to TRBJ2-2; 7 bases are a match to TRBD1. After removal of 8 bases from V and 1 base from J, the junction contained 10 bases not matched to a gene. The CDR3 length is 16 residues. The CDR3: CASYLPGQWNTGELFF. CDR3 nucleotide sequence: TGTGCCAGCTACCTCCCGGGACAGTGGAACACCGGGGAGCTGTTTTTT.

In this sample, this clonotype turned up many times. The chain employs TRBV20-1 and TRBJ2-1; D possibly corresponds to TRBD2 (6 bases). The germline CDR1 and CDR2 sequences are DFQATT and SNEGSKA (reference sequence). The CDR3 runs to 16 residues. Trimming removed 7 bases at V and 0 bases at J, with 19 bases between. The CDR3 nucleotides read TGCAGTGTAACCACTAGCTACTATAGCTCCTACAATGAGCAGTTCTTC. Amino acids: CSVTTSYYSSYNEQFF.

This clonotype was detected ten times or more. This rearrangement joins TRBV12-3 or TRBV12-4 to TRBJ2-1, with 14 bases that match TRBD2. The CDR3 has 14 residues. V lost 7 bases, J lost 9 bases, and 5 bases stayed unmatched. In DNA form, the CDR3 reads TGTGCCAGCATGACTAGCGGGGGGGCCGCTGAGCAGTTCTTC. This gives the protein CASMTSGGAAEQFF.

The V and J genes are TRBV3-1 and TRBJ1-2; D uncertain. The germline CDR1 and CDR2 sequences are LGHDT and YNNKEL (reference sequence). CDR3 length equals 13 residues. Deletions cut 4 bases from V and 5 bases from J, with 11 bases between. The CDR3 DNA reads as TGTGCCAGCAGCCGGAACACTGGTTATGGCTACACCTTC. It is translated as CASSRNTGYGYTF.

Only a few counts were recorded for this clonotype. This sequence joins TRBV4-1 and TRBJ1-4, with a possible D match to TRBD1 (5 bases). Trimming stripped 4 bases from V and 7 bases from J, with 16 bases between. The CDR3 is 15 amino acids. Germline V CDR1 and CDR2: MGHRA, YSYEKL. This CDR3 reads CASSRLFSRGEKLFF. For the CDR3, the DNA is TGCGCCAGCAGCCGTCTCTTCTCGAGGGGTGAAAAACTGTTTTTT.

Ten or more counts support this clonotype. This sequence joins TRBV28 and TRBJ2-7, with 7 bases fitting TRBD1. Germline V lookup: CDR1 MDHEN, CDR2 SYDVKM. This CDR3 has 14 amino acids. The V gene end was trimmed by 5 bases and the J gene end by 2 bases; junction bases not matched to a gene: 6. CDR3 sequence reads: CASSLPDRAYEQYF. As DNA, the CDR3 is TGTGCCAGCAGTCTCCCCGACAGGGCCTACGAGCAGTACTTC.

Worth noting for this clonotype: A read error may account for a junction end that differs from germline. The chain uses TRBV9 and TRBJ1-1; D call uncertain. This CDR3 has 13 amino acids. Germline lookup yields CDR1 SGDLS and CDR2 YYNGEE. This CDR3 is CTSSGPYFTEAFF. The CDR3, as DNA: TGTACCAGCAGCGGGCCCTATTTCACTGAAGCTTTCTTT.

The chain is built from TRBV2 and TRBJ2-5; D remains ambiguous. Trimming left V 4 bases short and J 6 bases short, with 12 bases between. Per the germline V gene, CDR1 is SNHLY and CDR2 is FYNNEI. The CDR3 has 13 residues. CDR3 sequence (DNA): TGTGCCAGCAGTGGAGTGAAAGTGAAGACCCAGTACTTC. Protein product: CASSGVKVKTQYF.

This clonotype was seen once. V usage is TRBV11-2 and J usage is TRBJ2-7; 8 positions agree with TRBD1. The CDR3 sequence is 11 residues long. The V segment lost 3 bases and the J segment 12 bases; nucleotides outside the gene matches: 4. The germline V gene encodes CDR1 SGHAT and CDR2 FQNNGV. Written as DNA, the CDR3 is TGTGCCAGCAGCTTCAGGACAGGGTTGTACTTC. Its translation: CASSFRTGLYF.

There are a few counts of this clonotype. A read error is possible here, since a much larger clone lies one base away. The chain is built from TRBV10-2 and TRBJ2-7; D uncertain. The DNA end lines up better with TRBJ2-5; the J call may be wrong. This CDR3 spans 12 amino acids. The germline V gene has CDR1 WSHSY and CDR2 SAAADI. The CDR3 reads CASRVVWETQYF. DNA of the CDR3: TGCGCCAGCAGGGTAGTTTGGGAGACCCAGTACTTC.

The V gene is TRBV7-8, the J gene TRBJ2-3; D not certain. Per the germline V gene, CDR1 is SGHVS and CDR2 is FQNEAQ. The CDR3 consists of 16 residues. Between the trimmed V and J ends, which lost 7 bases and 2 bases, there was a span of 19 bases. This chain's CDR3 is CASTSEGSRATDTQYF. For the CDR3, the DNA is TGTGCCAGCACCTCTGAAGGCAGTAGGGCCACAGATACGCAGTATTTT.

This clonotype was detected once. The gene calls are TRBV7-6 and TRBJ2-7; 10 bases agree with TRBD2. CDR1 and CDR2 from the germline V gene are SGHVS and FNYEAQ. The CDR3 runs to 16 residues. Trimming cost V 1 base and J 6 bases; bases outside gene matches: 9. As DNA, the CDR3 is TGTGCCAGCAGCTTAGGAGAAGGACTAGCGGACGTCGAGCAGTACTTC. Translating it yields CASSLGEGLADVEQYF.

This clonotype was counted only a few times. V gene TRBV27 combines with J gene TRBJ2-6; 9 nucleotides line up with TRBD1. Germline CDR1 MNHEY, CDR2 SMNVEV (reference sequence). The CDR3 covers 17 residues. J was trimmed by 1 base and V by 5 bases; bases with no gene match: 6. The CDR3, as DNA: TGTGCCAGCAGTCTACAGGGGGCGTTTTCTGGGGCCAACGTCCTGACTTTC. This gives the protein CASSLQGAFSGANVLTF.

The chain recombines TRBV29-1 with TRBJ2-3; D might be TRBD1 (6 bases). Trimming took 6 bases from V and 3 from J, leaving 10 bases between them. Germline CDR1 is SQVTM and CDR2 is ANQGSEA. The CDR3 totals 12 residues. CDR3 protein: CSVRQETDTQYF. CDR3 sequence (DNA): TGCAGCGTAAGACAGGAAACAGATACGCAGTATTTT.